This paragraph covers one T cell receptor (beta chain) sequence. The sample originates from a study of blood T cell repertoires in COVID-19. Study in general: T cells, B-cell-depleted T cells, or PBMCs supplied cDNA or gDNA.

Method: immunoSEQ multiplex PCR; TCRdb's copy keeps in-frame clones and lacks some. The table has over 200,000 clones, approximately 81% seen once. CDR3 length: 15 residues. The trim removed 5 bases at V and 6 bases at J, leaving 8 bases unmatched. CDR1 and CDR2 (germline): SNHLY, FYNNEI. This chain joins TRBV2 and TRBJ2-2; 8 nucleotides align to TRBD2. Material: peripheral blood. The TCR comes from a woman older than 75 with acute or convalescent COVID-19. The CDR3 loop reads CASSQLAARAGELFF. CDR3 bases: TGTGCCAGCAGTCAACTAGCGGCGAGGGCCGGGGAGCTGTTTTTT.